This T cell receptor (beta chain) was captured in a study of T cells after yellow fever vaccination. Researchers made TCR cDNA using 5'RACE template switching, and this step added a universal primer site and UMIs. TCRdb re-analysed the 5' RACE reads in MiXCR, keeping a single row per CDR3 protein. Among about 300,000 distinct CDR3 sequences, 7.5% to 9% were seen once, and the ten largest hold around 3.5%. Trimming left V 1 base short and J 6 bases short, with 18 bases between. Germline CDR1 is SGHAT and CDR2 is FQNNGV. There are 16 residues in the CDR3. Regarding this clonotype: Antigen specificity is unknown.

General study findings and limits: There was a possibility that FACS-sorted repertoires contained abundant clonotypes contaminating from the bulk population. Reappearance after the booster was observed for most primary-vaccination clones (96% CD4, about 91% CD8). The secondary response was weaker but peaked faster, day 5 versus 15.

The material was CD4+ T cells sorted from PBMCs, obtained 5 days after the yellow fever booster vaccination. The receptor was derived from a man aged 18 to 30 who received the YFV17D yellow fever vaccine. This chain joins TRBV11-2 and TRBJ2-5; D possibly uses TRBD1 or TRBD2 (6 bases each). In nucleotides, the CDR3 is TGTGCCAGCAGCTTAGCGACACGGGGGCCGGAAAAGACCCAGTACTTC. Protein: CASSLATRGPEKTQYF. The complete variable domain, with remaining parts taken from reference TRBV11-2 and TRBJ2-5, reads EAGVAQSPRYKIIEKRQSVAFWCNPISGHATLYWYQQILGQGPKLLIQFQNNGVVDDSQLPKDRFSAERLKGVDSTLKIQPAKLEDSAVYLCASSLATRGPEKTQYFGPGTRLLVL.